The entry below gives a single T cell receptor (beta chain) sequence along with its context. The target antigen is unknown. This specimen belongs to a study of T-cell reconstitution after alpha-beta-depleted transplantation in children. General study findings and limits: Surviving recipient T cells and thymic progenitors produced the high day-60 TCRbeta diversity seen in some patients. Reportedly, only several hundred clones from non-depleted graft cells drove alpha-beta T-cell counts at about two months. Newly generated T cells supplied most T-cell counts and diversity one year post-transplant.

A TCRbeta library incorporating unique molecular identifiers was prepared. TCRdb reprocessed the PCR reads via MiXCR and lists one record per CDR3 protein. The sample shows roughly 120,000 distinct CDR3 sequences, 23% of them seen only once. The CDR3 runs 17 residues. Trimming took off 7 bases at V and 1 base at J, with 21 bases between the two ends. The specimen comprised PBMCs, mostly from graft donor cells, sampled 180 days after TCRalphabeta/CD19-depleted stem cell transplant. The sequence was obtained from a male patient aged 2-15 years who had a stem cell transplant for chronic granulomatous disease, so the T cells may come from the graft donor. The chain recombines TRBV12-3 or TRBV12-4 with TRBJ2-3; D not certain. The CDR3 reads CASIGVRSPPRTDTQYF. In DNA, the CDR3 is TGTGCCAGCATCGGAGTTCGATCTCCGCCCCGCACAGATACGCAGTATTTT.